Presented here are 21 T cell receptor beta chains from one specimen sequenced in a study of blood T cell repertoires in COVID-19. This table comes from immunoSEQ multiplex PCR, and its TCRdb copy is limited to in-frame clones, with some not included. The repertoire includes more than 85,000 clones, roughly 87% of them detected once, and around 5.3% sits in the top ten. The sequencing input was peripheral blood. Source of these receptors: a woman between 45 and 65 years old with COVID-19, enrolled during active disease.

The chain couples TRBV12-3 or TRBV12-4 to TRBJ1-1; no definite D call. The CDR3 has 13 amino acids. The V gene lost 7 bases and the J gene lost 0 bases, with 9 bases spanning the gap. In nucleotides, the CDR3 is TGTGCCAGCACCCGAGGGCTGAACACTGAAGCTTTCTTT. It specifies CASTRGLNTEAFF.

J is TRBJ2-1 and V is TRBV7-6; 7 nucleotides line up with TRBD2. V lost 5 bases to trimming and J lost 4 bases; unmatched junction nucleotides: 8. Per germline, CDR1 SGHVS and CDR2 FNYEAQ. CDR3 length: 15 amino acids. CDR3 residues: CASSLLPGGYNEQFF. The CDR3 coding sequence is TGTGCCAGCAGCCTACTTCCCGGGGGGTACAATGAGCAGTTCTTC.

CDR3 loop: CASSLLAGDYEQYF. CDR3 nucleotide sequence: TGTGCCAGCAGTTTGTTAGCGGGGGACTACGAGCAGTACTTC. The J gene is TRBJ2-7, the V gene TRBV28; the match to TRBD2 covers 9 bases. The CDR3 loop spans 14 amino acids. Germline CDR1 is MDHEN and CDR2 is SYDVKM. V shed 3 bases, J shed 3 bases, and the junction held 3 bases outside the gene matches.

This clone appeared a single time. This sequence joins TRBV5-6 and TRBJ1-5; D is perhaps TRBD1 (5 bases). The CDR3 has 15 amino acids. V was cut by 2 bases and J by 2 bases, with 11 bases left in between. Germline CDR1 reads SGHDT; CDR2 reads YYEEEE. The CDR3 DNA sequence: TGTGCCAGCAGCTTTTTCGGAGGGGGCAATCAGCCCCAGCATTTT. Protein product: CASSFFGGGNQPQHF.

The genes are TRBV6-5 and TRBJ1-6; D is possibly TRBD1 (6 bases). The CDR3 totals 12 residues. V was pared by 6 bases and J by 12 bases, with 12 bases between. Germline CDR1 is MNHEY and CDR2 is SVGAGI. CDR3 in DNA: TGTGCCAGCAGCTCGTCACAGGGACCCCTCCACTTT. As protein: CASSSSQGPLHF.

The chain joins TRBV5-1 to TRBJ2-7; 7 positions match TRBD1. Unmatched junction bases numbered 6, after V lost 0 bases and J lost 0 bases. Germline-derived CDR1 and CDR2 are SGHRS and YFSETQ. There are 16 residues in the CDR3. The chain's CDR3 is CASSLGPTGSSYEQYF. As DNA, the CDR3 is TGCGCCAGCAGCTTGGGTCCGACAGGGAGCTCCTACGAGCAGTACTTC. Full variable domain (outside the CDR3, taken from reference TRBV5-1 and TRBJ2-7): KAGVTQTPRYLIKTRGQQVTLSCSPISGHRSVSWYQQTPGQGLQFLFEYFSETQRNKGNFPGRFSGRQFSNSRSEMNVSTLELGDSALYLCASSLGPTGSSYEQYFGPGTRLTVT.

This chain links TRBV14 with TRBJ2-2; 8 bases line up with TRBD1. The CDR3 covers 16 residues. In germline, CDR1 is SGHDN, CDR2 FVKESK. J gave up 4 bases and V 1 base, and 5 bases lay outside the gene matches. DNA for the CDR3: TGTGCCAGCAGCCAAGCCGGGACAGGCGTCACCGGGGAGCTGTTTTTT. This sequence encodes CASSQAGTGVTGELFF.

The J gene is TRBJ2-5, the V gene TRBV19, with D perhaps matching TRBD2 (5 bases). This CDR3 is 14 amino acids long. V dropped 7 bases and J dropped 5 bases, with 17 bases sitting between them. Germline CDR1 is LNHDA and CDR2 is SQIVND (reference sequence). As DNA, the CDR3 is TGTGCCAGTAATCTACCGGGAATGGAGGAGACCCAGTACTTC. Translated, it gives CASNLPGMEETQYF. Filled out from reference TRBV19 and TRBJ2-5, the complete variable domain reads DGGITQSPKYLFRKEGQNVTLSCEQNLNHDAMYWYRQDPGQGLRLIYYSQIVNDFQKGDIAEGYSVSREKKESFPLTVTSAQKNPTAFYLCASNLPGMEETQYFGPGTRLLVL.

V gene TRBV7-9 combines with J gene TRBJ1-4; 7 bases are a match to TRBD1. The J segment lost 6 bases and the V segment lost 2 bases, leaving 3 bases of the junction unmatched. Germline values: CDR1 SEHNR, CDR2 FQNEAQ (reference sequence). This CDR3 comprises 14 residues. This CDR3 reads CASSLRQGDEKLFF. CDR3 DNA sequence: TGTGCCAGCAGCTTAAGGCAGGGGGATGAAAAACTGTTTTTT.

The CDR3 DNA follows: TGTGCCAGCAGCTTAGCTGGACTGAACTATGGCTACACCTTC. Its protein is CASSLAGLNYGYTF. V and J are TRBV7-9 and TRBJ1-2; D is uncertain. Germline V lookup: CDR1 SEHNR, CDR2 FQNEAQ (reference sequence). V was shortened by 0 bases and J by 2 bases, with 7 bases between the two germline ends. The CDR3 totals 14 residues.

The V gene is TRBV7-3, the J gene TRBJ2-5; 12 nucleotides agree with TRBD2. Germline lookup yields CDR1 SGHTA and CDR2 FQGTGA. Germline trimming cut 6 bases from V and 4 bases from J; bases unmatched to any gene: 6. CDR3 length: 15 amino acids. CDR3 bases: TGTGCCAGCAGGAATCTAGCGGGGGGGCCAGAGACCCAGTACTTC. Amino acids: CASRNLAGGPETQYF. Complete variable domain (other parts from reference TRBV7-3 and TRBJ2-5): GAGVSQTPSNKVTEKGKYVELRCDPISGHTALYWYRQSLGQGPEFLIYFQGTGAADDSGLPNDRFFAVRPEGSVSTLKIQRTERGDSAVYLCASRNLAGGPETQYFGPGTRLLVL.

The chain uses TRBV18 and TRBJ2-7, with 7 bases matching TRBD2. The V gene's germline CDR1 is KGHSH and CDR2 LQKENI. Germline trimming cut 0 bases from V and 0 bases from J; bases unmatched to any gene: 8. The CDR3 is made up of 17 amino acids. The CDR3 protein is CASSPPKTPGGSYEQYF. CDR3 sequence (DNA): TGTGCCAGCTCACCACCTAAAACTCCGGGAGGCTCCTACGAGCAGTACTTC.

This clone is a singleton in its sample. The chain has TRBV18 and TRBJ2-2, with 14 nucleotides matching TRBD2. CDR3 length equals 17 residues. Germline CDR1 KGHSH, CDR2 LQKENI. V lost 3 bases and J lost 4; bases outside the gene matches: 4. CDR3 amino acids: CASSPPGLAGGTGELFF. DNA for the CDR3: TGTGCCAGCTCACCTCCCGGACTAGCGGGGGGCACCGGGGAGCTGTTTTTT.

V is TRBV27 and J is TRBJ2-3; D possibly corresponds to TRBD2 (5 bases). This CDR3 comprises 13 residues. Trimming left V 5 bases short and J 7 bases short, with 13 bases between. Per the germline V gene, CDR1 is MNHEY and CDR2 is SMNVEV (reference sequence). The CDR3 bases are TGTGCCAGCAGTATCCGGGATTCTTATACGCAGTATTTT. Translation gives CASSIRDSYTQYF.

The chain couples TRBV2 to TRBJ2-1; D call uncertain. This CDR3 is built from 14 residues. The V and J ends lost 1 base and 1 base respectively, with 5 bases between them. Per germline, CDR1 SNHLY and CDR2 FYNNEI. DNA for the CDR3: TGTGCCAGCAGTGAAGATATTTCCTACAATGAGCAGTTCTTC. This sequence encodes CASSEDISYNEQFF.

The chain joins TRBV10-1 to TRBJ2-3, with D unresolved. This CDR3 is 15 amino acids long. V lost 3 bases to trimming and J lost 0 bases, with 10 bases between them. The germline V gene encodes CDR1 WNHNN and CDR2 SYGVQD (reference sequence). CDR3 residues: CASSDDPTSTDTQYF. The DNA for the CDR3 is TGCGCCAGCAGTGACGACCCGACAAGCACAGATACGCAGTATTTT.

The table lists this clone with a count of one. The V and J genes are TRBV5-8 and TRBJ1-5; 9 bases fit TRBD1. The junction had 4 bases not matched to a gene; V was cut back by 0 bases and J by 6 bases. CDR1 and CDR2 from the germline V gene are SGHTS and YDEGEE. CDR3 size: 15 residues. CDR3 protein: CASSLEGTGRQPQHF. As DNA, the CDR3 is TGTGCCAGCAGCTTGGAAGGGACAGGGCGTCAGCCCCAGCATTTT.

This clone showed up just a few times. This chain uses TRBV9 with TRBJ2-1, with D perhaps TRBD1 (5 bases). V was shortened by 4 bases and J by 5 bases, with 16 bases between the two germline ends. CDR3 length: 15 amino acids. The germline gives CDR1 SGDLS, CDR2 YYNGEE. The CDR3 DNA reads as TGTGCCAGCAGCAACGCAGGGTCGGTGCACAATGAGCAGTTCTTC. Translation gives CASSNAGSVHNEQFF.

The chain uses TRBV9 and TRBJ2-7, with TRBD2 matching over 10 bases. The germline V gene encodes CDR1 SGDLS and CDR2 YYNGEE. V shed 4 bases and J 7 bases; nucleotides not matched to a gene: 5. The CDR3 loop spans 13 amino acids. The CDR3 DNA sequence: TGTGCCAGCAGCTTCGGGACTAGCGTTGAGCAGTACTTC. Protein: CASSFGTSVEQYF.

V is TRBV6-6 and J is TRBJ1-1; no firm D call. Trimming took off 0 bases at V and 0 bases at J, with 8 bases between the two ends. This CDR3 is 15 amino acids long. The V gene's germline CDR1 is MNHNY and CDR2 SVGAGI (reference sequence). CDR3 residues: CASSYSDTVNTEAFF. For the CDR3, the DNA is TGTGCCAGCAGTTACTCCGACACGGTGAACACTGAAGCTTTCTTT.

This clone was recorded a few times. The chain is built from TRBV13 and TRBJ1-6; 10 bases fit TRBD1. Germline values: CDR1 PRHDT, CDR2 FYEKMQ (reference sequence). Trimming took 4 bases from V and 5 from J; bases not matched to a gene: 8. This CDR3 is built from 17 residues. The CDR3 nucleotides are TGTGCCAGCAGCTACGCCCCTGACAGGGGGCATAATTCACCCCTCCACTTT. This gives the protein CASSYAPDRGHNSPLHF.